Following are 6 T cell receptor beta chains from one sample sequenced in a study of blood T cell repertoires in COVID-19. Here immunoSEQ multiplex PCR was the method, and the copy in TCRdb shows in-frame clones only, minus some. The sample includes roughly 700,000 clones, around 90% of them seen just once. The specimen was peripheral blood. The source of these receptors is a woman aged 18-30 years with acute or convalescent COVID-19.

The DNA for the CDR3 is TGTGCCTGGAGGGGGGACAGAGAACCTCGGGGATCTCAGTATTTT. It specifies CAWRGDREPRGSQYF. V and J are TRBV30 and TRBJ2-3, with 7 bases fitting TRBD1. In germline, CDR1 is GTSNPN, CDR2 SVGIG (reference sequence). Losses at the gene ends were 3 bases for V and 12 bases for J; bases not matched to a gene: 18. CDR3 length: 15 residues.

This clone has a handful of counts. This sequence joins TRBV21-1 and TRBJ2-7; TRBD2, the D gene given by the table, was not confirmed from the DNA. TRBV21-1 is a recognized pseudogene. This CDR3 is 19 amino acids long. CDR3 bases: TGTGCCAGCAGCAAAAGAGGGCCCCCCCGTCCGACTGGAGGCTACGAGCAGTACTTC. This translates into CASSKRGPPRPTGGYEQYF.

The gene calls are TRBV2 and TRBJ2-7, with D perhaps matching TRBD2 (5 bases). The V gene's germline CDR1 is SNHLY and CDR2 FYNNEI. V lost 4 bases, J lost 4 bases, and 14 bases lay in between. The CDR3 runs 14 residues. The CDR3 nucleotides read TGTGCCAGCAGTGGGGAGTGGAACGGGTACGAGCAGTACTTC. Its translation: CASSGEWNGYEQYF.

This clone was recorded only once. The chain couples TRBV24-1 to TRBJ1-1, with 8 bases lining up with TRBD1. Germline CDR1 reads KGHDR; CDR2 reads SFDVKD. This CDR3 contains 14 residues. The ends lost 3 bases at V and 1 base at J; junction bases unmatched: 0. The CDR3 sequence is CATSDGTGNTEAFF. In nucleotides, the CDR3 is TGTGCCACCAGTGATGGGACAGGGAACACTGAAGCTTTCTTT.

V usage is TRBV7-9 and J usage is TRBJ2-1, with D possibly being TRBD1 (6 bases). Per germline, CDR1 SEHNR and CDR2 FQNEAQ (reference sequence). The CDR3 covers 14 residues. V shed 0 bases and J shed 8 bases, with 11 bases lying between them. The chain's CDR3 is CASSLATGFDEQFF. The CDR3 region has the DNA TGTGCCAGCAGCTTAGCCACAGGGTTTGATGAGCAGTTCTTC.

The chain employs TRBV3-1 (or the pseudogene TRBV3-2) and TRBJ2-1; a possible D gene is TRBD2 (5 bases). There are 13 residues in the CDR3. Trimming removed 5 bases at V and 9 bases at J, with 14 bases between. From germline, CDR1 is LGHDT and CDR2 YNNKEL (reference sequence). DNA for the CDR3: TGTGCCAGCAGCTGGACTGGGTTTAGTGAGCAGTTCTTC. Its protein is CASSWTGFSEQFF.